This T cell receptor (beta chain) was found in a study of OX40 agonist ivuxolimab in advanced cancers. Sequencing was performed with immunoSEQ multiplex PCR; in TCRdb, only in-frame clones are kept and a portion is missing. The sample has about 86,000 clones; 87% are singletons. In the case of this clone: Its specificity is not known.

Study-level findings and limits: In the expanded peripheral T cells, antigen specificity was never determined.

This CDR3 has 16 amino acids. V was pared by 0 bases and J by 7 bases, with 6 bases of the junction left unmatched. The germline V gene has CDR1 MNHEY and CDR2 SVGAGI. This TCR came from an adult with an advanced solid tumor such as melanoma, head and neck, liver or kidney cancer. The sample here was CD4+ or CD8+ T cells sorted from blood, taken in a trial of the OX40 agonist ivuxolimab. V gene TRBV6-5 combines with J gene TRBJ2-3, with 11 nucleotides matching TRBD2. CDR3 DNA: TGTGCCAGCAGTTACTCGACTAGCGGGAAACTTAATACGCAGTATTTT. Amino acids: CASSYSTSGKLNTQYF.